This TCR beta chain originates from a study of CD8+CD57+ T cells in acquired aplastic anemia. Study at large: Sorted CD4+ and CD8+ cells yielded DNA averaging around 3.2 ug. Study outcomes and limitations: Patients showed no significant difference from controls in CD8+ Simpson's diversity. Around 27 sequences, all CD8+ CDR3, were shared between patients and controls.

The germline V and J ends were trimmed by 4 bases and 5 bases, with 8 bases remaining between them. The CDR3 contains 12 residues. Looked up from germline, CDR1 is SNHLY and CDR2 is FYNNEI. Both TCR beta VDJ combination and CDR3 sequence profiling were carried out. Genomic DNA was the template for this profiling. TCRdb independently ran MiXCR on the reads; one entry per CDR3 protein. The top ten hold under 3% of the sample, which has more than 95,000 distinct CDR3 sequences, almost 40% seen once. With respect to this clonotype: What it recognizes is unknown.

Those patients picked for sequencing had displayed CD8+CD57+ cell expansion on flow cytometry. The clonotype originates from a human donor with aplastic anemia. Material for sequencing was sorted CD4+, CD8+, or CD8+CD57+ T cells (not recorded which) from PBMCs. This sequence joins TRBV2 and TRBJ1-2; D is unresolved. Written as DNA, the CDR3 is TGTGCCAGCAGTGCGATAGGGTATGGCTACACCTTC. It is translated as CASSAIGYGYTF.